The 6 T cell receptor beta chains in this list originate from one sample, sequenced in a study of metastatic and nonmetastatic thyroid tumors. No patient received treatment before thyroid surgery. TCRdb re-called clones from the PCR reads using MiXCR. The data hold approximately 25,000 clones, with over 10% observed a single time. The sequenced sample was blood. These receptor sequences come from a female donor with papillary thyroid cancer or a benign thyroid nodule (not recorded which). Some clones in this sample may be carry-over from other donors' samples.

To note about this clone: One end of the junction varies from germline; a read error may be responsible. The CDR3 spells CASSGARGSGASRDKQYF. The CDR3 nucleotides are TGTGCCAGCAGTGGTGCGAGGGGGAGCGGGGCATCTAGGGATAAGCAGTATTTT. The chain recombines TRBV6-4 with TRBJ2-3, with D maybe TRBD2 (7 bases). Germline V lookup: CDR1 MRHNA, CDR2 SNTAGT. The CDR3 sequence is 18 residues long.

This clone appeared a few times. This sequence joins TRBV19 and TRBJ2-2; D may be TRBD1 or TRBD2 (5 bases each). The length of the CDR3 is 13 residues. Trimming removed 7 bases at V and 8 bases at J, with 14 bases between. CDR1 and CDR2 from the germline V gene are LNHDA and SQIVND (reference sequence). The CDR3, as DNA: TGTGCCAGTACCTTGACCTGGGGGGGGGAGCTGTTTTTT. It yields the protein CASTLTWGGELFF.

This clone was seen at least ten times. This chain links TRBV4-1 with TRBJ2-5; D might be TRBD1 (5 bases). Trimming pared 2 bases from V and 2 bases from J, leaving 9 bases between. CDR1 and CDR2 (germline): MGHRA, YSYEKL. The CDR3 runs to 14 residues. CDR3 DNA: TGCGCCAGCAGCCAAAGACAGATACAAGAGACCCAGTACTTC. Translation: CASSQRQIQETQYF.

This clone has more than one count but fewer than ten. The V call is TRBV6-5, the J call TRBJ1-5; 7 bases fit TRBD1. Germline loops: CDR1 MNHEY, CDR2 SVGAGI. J gave up 2 bases and V 4 bases, and 5 bases lay outside the gene matches. The CDR3 runs to 15 residues. The CDR3 loop is CASSLSQGGNQPQHF. In nucleotides, the CDR3 is TGTGCCAGCAGTTTGAGTCAGGGGGGCAATCAGCCCCAGCATTTT.

This clone has a handful of counts. A much larger clone differs from this one at a single base, so this may be a read error. The gene calls are TRBV10-2 and TRBJ2-7; TRBD2 matches 11 bases. The germline gives CDR1 WSHSY, CDR2 SAAADI. The CDR3 covers 14 residues. Here the CDR3 reads CASTRLAGSYEQHF. CDR3 nucleotide sequence: TGCGCCAGCACCCGACTAGCGGGGAGCTACGAGCAGCACTTC.

This clone was detected many times. Relative to the germline gene, one junction end is altered; a read error may explain this. V is TRBV29-1 and J is TRBJ2-1; 9 bases match TRBD1. The CDR3 is made up of 13 amino acids. Germline lookup yields CDR1 SQVTM and CDR2 ANQGSEA. CDR3: CSVELDRGNEQSF. Written as DNA, the CDR3 is TGCAGCGTTGAGTTGGACAGGGGTAATGAGCAGTCCTTC.